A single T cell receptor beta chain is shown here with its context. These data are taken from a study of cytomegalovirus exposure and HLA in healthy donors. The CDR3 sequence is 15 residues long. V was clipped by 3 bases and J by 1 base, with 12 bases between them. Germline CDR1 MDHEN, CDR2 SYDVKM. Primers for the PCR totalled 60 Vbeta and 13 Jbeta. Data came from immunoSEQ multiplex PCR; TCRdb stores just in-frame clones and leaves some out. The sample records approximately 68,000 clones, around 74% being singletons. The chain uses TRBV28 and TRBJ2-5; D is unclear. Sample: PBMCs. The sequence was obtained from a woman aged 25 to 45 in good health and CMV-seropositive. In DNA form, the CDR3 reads TGTGCCAGCAGTTTGGCACTAACCTCCCAAGAGACCCAGTACTTC. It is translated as CASSLALTSQETQYF.